The clone carrying this T cell receptor (beta chain) was picked up a small number of times. Its specificity is unknown. Per germline, CDR1 GTSNPN and CDR2 SVGIG (reference sequence). There are 13 residues in the CDR3. The V end lost 0 bases, the J end lost 5 bases, and 10 bases lay between the germline ends. The data were taken from a study of cytomegalovirus exposure and HLA in healthy donors. Study observations and caveats: Within a later analysis, the majority of CMV-associated TCR beta chains appeared HLA-restricted. Many donors carried some public TCRs, although rarity characterized most TCR sequences. Some segments of the V type, notably TRBV6-2 and TRBV6-3, were excluded as indistinguishable.

These donors counted as nominally healthy when sampled, but unrecorded immune exposures were likely. With 60 Vbeta and 13 Jbeta primers, the PCR was carried out. Profiling relied on immunoSEQ multiplex PCR, and the TCRdb table lists in-frame clones only, not all of them. The data hold approximately 160,000 clones, with 70% to 85% observed a single time. The chain has TRBV30 and TRBJ2-5, with a weak D call TRBD2 (6 bases). Input material: PBMCs. This TCR was sampled from a woman aged 25-40 years in good health and CMV-seronegative. The CDR3 region has the DNA TGTGCCTGGAGTGTCGGGGGTCGTGAGACCCAGTACTTC. This translates into CAWSVGGRETQYF.